This TCR beta chain originates from a study of hypomethylating agent response in myelodysplastic syndrome. Overall study context: The myelodysplastic syndrome patients comprised about ten men and 2 women. Overall study findings and caveats: Lack of age-matching between healthy donors and MDS patients could bias comparison.

With respect to this clone: Its cognate antigen is unknown.

Germline lookup yields CDR1 MRHNA and CDR2 SNTAGT. This CDR3 is 15 amino acids long. V was trimmed by 5 bases and J by 0 bases, leaving 11 bases between them. Measured with immunoSEQ multiplex PCR; TCRdb has only the in-frame clones, and not every one. The data hold approximately 3,000 clones, with approximately 80% observed a single time. This chain joins TRBV6-4 and TRBJ1-3, with D maybe TRBD1 (6 bases). This clonotype originated in a human donor with myelodysplastic syndrome. The sample was bone marrow, taken before or after starting hypomethylating agent treatment for myelodysplastic syndrome (not recorded which). The CDR3 loop is CASSHRAYSGNTIYF. In DNA, the CDR3 is TGTGCCAGCAGTCACAGGGCCTACTCTGGAAACACCATATATTTT.